The 10 T cell receptor beta chains given below trace back to one sample, sequenced in a study of Graves' ophthalmopathy and Graves' hyperthyroidism. RNA transcripts yielded amplified TCR beta CDR3 regions. HTBI primers were employed in first-round RT-PCR, then a second-round multiplex PCR followed. A single record per CDR3 protein comes from TCRdb applying MiXCR to the multiplex PCR reads. This sample has 260,000 or so distinct CDR3 sequences, with approximately 42% found just once. Sequenced material: peripheral blood. Every receptor here comes from an adult man with Graves' ophthalmopathy.

Worth noting for this clonotype: A much larger clone differs by one base, so this may be a read error. This rearrangement joins TRBV12-3 or TRBV12-4 to TRBJ2-6; the D gene is possibly TRBD2 (6 bases). CDR3 length: 15 amino acids. Written as DNA, the CDR3 is TGTGCCAGCAGTTTAAGGAGGGCTGGGGCCAACGTCCCGACTTTC. Amino acids: CASSLRRAGANVPTF.

The chain combines TRBV12-3 or TRBV12-4 with TRBJ2-5, with D tentatively TRBD1 or TRBD2 (5 bases each). CDR3 length equals 13 residues. Trimming took off 5 bases at V and 1 base at J, with 8 bases between the two ends. The CDR3 nucleotides are TGTGCCAGCAGTCGGGACCTCCAAGAGACCCAGTACTTC. Translation gives CASSRDLQETQYF.

This clonotype appeared many times. The genes are TRBV7-2 and TRBJ2-6; D not certain. Germline V gene lookup returns CDR1 SGHTA and CDR2 FQGNSA. This CDR3 spans 13 amino acids. Trimming removed 7 bases from V and 0 bases from J, with 4 bases in between. The CDR3 loop is CASTASGANVLTF. The CDR3 DNA reads as TGTGCCAGCACCGCCTCTGGGGCCAACGTCCTGACTTTC.

The chain combines TRBV4-1 with TRBJ2-7, with D perhaps TRBD2 (5 bases). The CDR3 has 13 residues. Germline CDR1 and CDR2: MGHRA and YSYEKL. V lost 0 bases to trimming and J lost 6 bases, with 9 bases between them. CDR3 sequence reads: CASSQESGFEQYF. CDR3 in DNA: TGCGCCAGCAGCCAAGAATCGGGGTTCGAGCAGTACTTC.

The chain recombines TRBV5-1 with TRBJ1-1, with D unclear. With 1 base removed from V and 1 base from J, the gap between germline ends came to 11 bases. Germline V lookup: CDR1 SGHRS, CDR2 YFSETQ. The CDR3 loop spans 15 amino acids. In nucleotides, the CDR3 is TGCGCCAGCAGCTTGACGATACTAGCGAACACTGAAGCTTTCTTT. It specifies CASSLTILANTEAFF. Based on the CDR3 plus reference TRBV5-1 and TRBJ1-1, the full variable domain is KAGVTQTPRYLIKTRGQQVTLSCSPISGHRSVSWYQQTPGQGLQFLFEYFSETQRNKGNFPGRFSGRQFSNSRSEMNVSTLELGDSALYLCASSLTILANTEAFFGQGTRLTVV.

The chain links TRBV5-1 to TRBJ1-5; D ambiguous. V was pared by 2 bases and J by 4 bases, with 10 bases between. CDR1 and CDR2 (germline): SGHRS, YFSETQ. The length of the CDR3 is 14 residues. CDR3 region: CASSLTPGNQPQHF. CDR3 DNA: TGCGCCAGCAGCTTAACACCGGGAAATCAGCCCCAGCATTTT.

This chain joins TRBV3-1 and TRBJ2-7; 8 nucleotides agree with TRBD2. CDR1 and CDR2 from the germline V gene are LGHDT and YNNKEL (reference sequence). The CDR3 has 13 residues. With V trimmed by 2 bases and J by 3 bases, 0 bases remained unmatched. CDR3 in amino acids: CASSQSGSYEQYF. The CDR3 DNA reads TGTGCCAGCAGCCAAAGCGGGAGCTACGAGCAGTACTTC.

The rearrangement links TRBV15 to TRBJ1-6; D might be TRBD1 (5 bases). The CDR3 has 14 residues. The germline gives CDR1 LNHNV, CDR2 YYDKDF (reference sequence). V was clipped by 5 bases and J by 3 bases, with 8 bases between them. CDR3 protein: CATSRDVYNSPLHF. For the CDR3, the DNA is TGTGCCACCAGCCGGGACGTCTATAATTCACCCCTCCACTTT.

The chain joins TRBV19 to TRBJ2-7; 13 nucleotides line up with TRBD2. CDR1 and CDR2 (germline): LNHDA, SQIVND (reference sequence). With 4 bases clipped from V and 6 bases from J, the junction kept 6 bases outside the gene matches. This CDR3 spans 15 amino acids. The CDR3 protein is CASSTRTSGSGEQYF. The CDR3 DNA sequence: TGTGCCAGTAGTACTCGGACTAGCGGGAGTGGCGAGCAGTACTTC.

As to this clonotype: The junction does not match germline at one end; this may be a read error. V usage is TRBV9 and J usage is TRBJ2-7, with TRBD1 identical over 7 bases. CDR1 and CDR2 (germline): SGDLS, YYNGEE. The CDR3 is made up of 15 amino acids. The chain's CDR3 is CASSQEWTGTYEQYF. The CDR3, as DNA: TGCGCCAGCAGCCAAGAATGGACAGGTACCTACGAGCAGTACTTC.